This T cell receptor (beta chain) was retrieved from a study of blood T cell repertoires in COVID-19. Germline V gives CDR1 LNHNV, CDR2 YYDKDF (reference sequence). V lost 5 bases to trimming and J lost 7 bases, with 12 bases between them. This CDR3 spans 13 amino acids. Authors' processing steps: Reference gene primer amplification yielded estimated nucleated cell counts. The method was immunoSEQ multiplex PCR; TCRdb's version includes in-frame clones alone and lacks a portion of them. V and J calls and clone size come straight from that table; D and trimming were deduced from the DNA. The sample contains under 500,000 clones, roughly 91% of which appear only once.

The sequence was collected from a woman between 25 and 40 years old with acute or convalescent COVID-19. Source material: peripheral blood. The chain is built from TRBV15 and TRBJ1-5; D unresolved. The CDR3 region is CATSEYESQPQHF. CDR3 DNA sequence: TGTGCCACCAGCGAGTACGAATCCCAGCCCCAGCATTTT.